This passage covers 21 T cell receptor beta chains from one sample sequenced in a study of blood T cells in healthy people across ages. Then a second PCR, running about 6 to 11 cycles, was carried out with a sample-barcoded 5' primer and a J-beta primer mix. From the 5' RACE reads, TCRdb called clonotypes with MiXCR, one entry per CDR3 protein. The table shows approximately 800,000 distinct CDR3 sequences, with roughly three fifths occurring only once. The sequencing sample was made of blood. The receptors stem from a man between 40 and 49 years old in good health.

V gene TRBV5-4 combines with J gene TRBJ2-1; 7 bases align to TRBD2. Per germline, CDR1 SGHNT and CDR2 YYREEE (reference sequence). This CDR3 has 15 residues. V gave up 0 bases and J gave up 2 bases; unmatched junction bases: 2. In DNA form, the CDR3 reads TGTGCCAGCAGCTTGGACAGCGGGGCCTACAATGAGCAGTTCTTC. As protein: CASSLDSGAYNEQFF.

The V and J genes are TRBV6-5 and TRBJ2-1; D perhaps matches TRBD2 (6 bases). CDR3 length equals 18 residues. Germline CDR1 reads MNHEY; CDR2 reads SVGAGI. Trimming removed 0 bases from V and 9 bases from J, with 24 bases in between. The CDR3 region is CASSYSRLTCGALPEQFF. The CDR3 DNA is TGTGCCAGCAGTTACTCGCGCCTGACTTGCGGGGCCTTGCCTGAGCAGTTCTTC.

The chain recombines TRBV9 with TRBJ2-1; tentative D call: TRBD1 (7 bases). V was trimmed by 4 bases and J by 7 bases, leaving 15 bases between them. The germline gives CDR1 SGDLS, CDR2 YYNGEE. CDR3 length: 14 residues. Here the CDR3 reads CASSTQGGGNEQFF. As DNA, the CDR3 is TGTGCCAGCAGCACTCAGGGGGGAGGAAATGAGCAGTTCTTC.

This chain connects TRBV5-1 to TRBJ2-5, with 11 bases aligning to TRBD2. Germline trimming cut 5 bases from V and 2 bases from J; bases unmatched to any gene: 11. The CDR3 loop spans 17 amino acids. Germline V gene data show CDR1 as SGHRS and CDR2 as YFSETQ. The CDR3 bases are TGCGCCAGCAGGCGTGACCTCGGGACTAGCGGACAAGAGACCCAGTACTTC. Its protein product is CASRRDLGTSGQETQYF.

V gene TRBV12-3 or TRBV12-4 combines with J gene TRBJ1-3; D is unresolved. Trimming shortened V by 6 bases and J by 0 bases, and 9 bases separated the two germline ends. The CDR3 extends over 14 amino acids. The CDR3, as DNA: TGTGCCAGCAGGGAGGACCGCTCTGGAAACACCATATATTTT. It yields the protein CASREDRSGNTIYF.

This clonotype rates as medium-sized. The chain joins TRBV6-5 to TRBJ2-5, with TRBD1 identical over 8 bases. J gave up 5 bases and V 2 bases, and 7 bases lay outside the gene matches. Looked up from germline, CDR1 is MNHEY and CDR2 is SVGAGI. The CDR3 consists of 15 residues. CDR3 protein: CASSYTQGVGETQYF. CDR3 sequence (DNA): TGTGCCAGCAGTTACACACAGGGGGTAGGGGAGACCCAGTACTTC.

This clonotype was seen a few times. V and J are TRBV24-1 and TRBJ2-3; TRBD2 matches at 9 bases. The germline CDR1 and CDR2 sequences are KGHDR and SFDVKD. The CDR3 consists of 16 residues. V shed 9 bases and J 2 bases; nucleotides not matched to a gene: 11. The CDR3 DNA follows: TGTGCCACCTCTGGTCTAGCGGGAATGACCACAGATACGCAGTATTTT. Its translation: CATSGLAGMTTDTQYF.

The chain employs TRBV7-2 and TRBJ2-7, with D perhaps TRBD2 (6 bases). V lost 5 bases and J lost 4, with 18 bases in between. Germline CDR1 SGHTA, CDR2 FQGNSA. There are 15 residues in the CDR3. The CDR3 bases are TGTGCCAGCAGCCGAACTAGCCCCCAGCCTTACGAGCAGTACTTC. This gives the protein CASSRTSPQPYEQYF.

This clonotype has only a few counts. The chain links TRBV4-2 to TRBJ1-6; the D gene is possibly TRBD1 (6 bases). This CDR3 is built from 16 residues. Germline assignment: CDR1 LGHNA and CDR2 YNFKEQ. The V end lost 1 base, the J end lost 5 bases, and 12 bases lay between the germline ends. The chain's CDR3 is CASSQGVGGDNSPLHF. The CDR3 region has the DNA TGTGCCAGCAGCCAAGGGGTAGGGGGGGATAATTCACCCCTCCACTTT.

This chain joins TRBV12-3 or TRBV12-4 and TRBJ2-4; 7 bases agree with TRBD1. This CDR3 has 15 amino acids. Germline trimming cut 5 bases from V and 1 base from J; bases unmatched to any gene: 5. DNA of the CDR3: TGTGCCAGCAGTCCAGGGGGAATGGCCAAAAACATTCAGTACTTC. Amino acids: CASSPGGMAKNIQYF.

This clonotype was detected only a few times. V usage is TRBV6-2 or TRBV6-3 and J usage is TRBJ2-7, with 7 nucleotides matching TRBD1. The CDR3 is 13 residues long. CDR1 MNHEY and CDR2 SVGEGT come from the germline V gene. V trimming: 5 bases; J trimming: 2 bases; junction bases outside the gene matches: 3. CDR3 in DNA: TGTGCCAGCAGTGTGGACAGGACCTACGAGCAGTACTTC. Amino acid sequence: CASSVDRTYEQYF.

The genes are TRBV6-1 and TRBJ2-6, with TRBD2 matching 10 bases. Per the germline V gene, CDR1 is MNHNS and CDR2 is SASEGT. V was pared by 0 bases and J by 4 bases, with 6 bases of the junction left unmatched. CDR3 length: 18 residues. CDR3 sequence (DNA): TGTGCCAGCAGTGAAGCGCTAGCGGGGGCGTCCGGGGCCAACGTCCTGACTTTC. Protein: CASSEALAGASGANVLTF.

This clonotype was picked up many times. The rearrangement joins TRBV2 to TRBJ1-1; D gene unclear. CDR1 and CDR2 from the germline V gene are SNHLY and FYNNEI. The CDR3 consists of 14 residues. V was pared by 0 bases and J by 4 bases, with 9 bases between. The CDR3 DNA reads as TGTGCCAGCAGTGAAGCGACCGACTCCACTGAAGCTTTCTTT. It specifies CASSEATDSTEAFF.

CDR3 in DNA: TGCGCCAGCAGCCCAGAAACGGGTTCTAACACTGAAGCTTTCTTT. Translation gives CASSPETGSNTEAFF. The rearrangement uses TRBV5-1 and TRBJ1-1; D remains ambiguous. Trimming removed 4 bases from V and 2 bases from J, with 15 bases in between. This CDR3 is built from 15 residues. Germline values: CDR1 SGHRS, CDR2 YFSETQ.

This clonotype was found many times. The CDR3 reads CSTKQGTYEQYF. DNA of the CDR3: TGCAGCACAAAACAAGGGACCTACGAGCAGTACTTC. This sequence joins TRBV29-1 and TRBJ2-7; D remains unclear. This CDR3 has 12 residues. The germline V and J ends were trimmed by 8 bases and 2 bases, with 13 bases remaining between them. Germline CDR1 reads SQVTM; CDR2 reads ANQGSEA.

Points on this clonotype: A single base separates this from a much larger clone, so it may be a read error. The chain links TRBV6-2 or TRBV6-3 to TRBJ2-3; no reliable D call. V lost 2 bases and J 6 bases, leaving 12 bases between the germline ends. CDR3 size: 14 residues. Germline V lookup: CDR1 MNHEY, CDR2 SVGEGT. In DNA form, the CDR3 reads TGTGCCAGCAGTTACGAACTGGAGTCGGATACGCAGTATTTT. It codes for CASSYELESDTQYF.

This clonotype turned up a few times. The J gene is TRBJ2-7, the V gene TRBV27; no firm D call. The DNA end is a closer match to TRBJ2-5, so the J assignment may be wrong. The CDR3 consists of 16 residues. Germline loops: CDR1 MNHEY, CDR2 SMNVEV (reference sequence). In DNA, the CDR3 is TGTGCCAGCAGTTTTGGCCCCAACAGCCTGCGGGAGACCCAGTACTTC. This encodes CASSFGPNSLRETQYF.

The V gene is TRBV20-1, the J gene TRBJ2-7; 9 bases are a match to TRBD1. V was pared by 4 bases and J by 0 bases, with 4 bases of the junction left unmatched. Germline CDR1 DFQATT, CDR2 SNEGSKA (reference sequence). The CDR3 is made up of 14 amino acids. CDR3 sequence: CSAIDRGSSYEQYF. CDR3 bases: TGCAGTGCTATAGACAGGGGGAGCTCCTACGAGCAGTACTTC.

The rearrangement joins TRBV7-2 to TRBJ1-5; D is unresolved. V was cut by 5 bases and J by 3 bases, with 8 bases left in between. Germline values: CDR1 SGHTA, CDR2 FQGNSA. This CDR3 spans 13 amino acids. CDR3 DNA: TGTGCCAGCAGCGACCTAGACAATCAGCCCCAGCATTTT. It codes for CASSDLDNQPQHF.

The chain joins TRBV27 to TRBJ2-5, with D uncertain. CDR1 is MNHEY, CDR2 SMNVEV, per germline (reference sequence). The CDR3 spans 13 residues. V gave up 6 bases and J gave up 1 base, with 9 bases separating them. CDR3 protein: CASRVDVQETQYF. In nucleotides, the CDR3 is TGTGCCAGCAGAGTGGATGTCCAAGAGACCCAGTACTTC.

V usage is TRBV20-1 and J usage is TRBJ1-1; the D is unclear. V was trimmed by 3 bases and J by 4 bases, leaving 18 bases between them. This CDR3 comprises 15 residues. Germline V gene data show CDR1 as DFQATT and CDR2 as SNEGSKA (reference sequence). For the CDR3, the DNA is TGCAGTGCTAGTTTGGTGGGCAGAAAAATCACTGAAGCTTTCTTT. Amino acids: CSASLVGRKITEAFF.